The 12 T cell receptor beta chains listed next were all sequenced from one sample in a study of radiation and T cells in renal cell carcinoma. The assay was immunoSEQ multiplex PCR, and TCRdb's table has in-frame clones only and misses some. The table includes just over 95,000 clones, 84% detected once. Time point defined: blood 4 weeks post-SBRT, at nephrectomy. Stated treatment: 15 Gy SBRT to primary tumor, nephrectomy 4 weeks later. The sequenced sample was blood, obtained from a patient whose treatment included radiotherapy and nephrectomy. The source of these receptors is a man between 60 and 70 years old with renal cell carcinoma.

CDR3 sequence reads: CASDRADEQYF. In nucleotides, the CDR3 is TGTGCCAGTGACAGGGCCGACGAGCAGTACTTC. V gene TRBV19 combines with J gene TRBJ2-7; TRBD1 aligns across 7 bases. This CDR3 has 11 amino acids. Per the germline V gene, CDR1 is LNHDA and CDR2 is SQIVND (reference sequence). J gave up 5 bases and V 8 bases, and 3 bases lay outside the gene matches.

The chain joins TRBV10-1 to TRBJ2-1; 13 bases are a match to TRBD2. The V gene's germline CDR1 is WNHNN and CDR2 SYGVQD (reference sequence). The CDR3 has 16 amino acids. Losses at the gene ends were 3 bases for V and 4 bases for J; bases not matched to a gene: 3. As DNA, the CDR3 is TGCGCCAGCAGTGACCCGGGACTAGCGGGGTACAATGAGCAGTTCTTC. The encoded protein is CASSDPGLAGYNEQFF.

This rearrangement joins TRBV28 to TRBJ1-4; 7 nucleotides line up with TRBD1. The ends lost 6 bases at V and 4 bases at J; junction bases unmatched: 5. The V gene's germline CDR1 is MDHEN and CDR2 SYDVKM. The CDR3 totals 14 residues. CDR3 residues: CASSPGDSNEKLFF. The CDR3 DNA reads TGTGCCAGCAGCCCAGGGGACAGTAATGAAAAACTGTTTTTT.

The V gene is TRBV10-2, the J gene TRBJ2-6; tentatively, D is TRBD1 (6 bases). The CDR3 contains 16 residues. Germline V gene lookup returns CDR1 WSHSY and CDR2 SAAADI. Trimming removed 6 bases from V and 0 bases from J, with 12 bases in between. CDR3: CASRGDRLSGANVLTF. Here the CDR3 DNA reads TGCGCCAGCAGGGGCGACAGGCTCTCTGGGGCCAACGTCCTGACTTTC.

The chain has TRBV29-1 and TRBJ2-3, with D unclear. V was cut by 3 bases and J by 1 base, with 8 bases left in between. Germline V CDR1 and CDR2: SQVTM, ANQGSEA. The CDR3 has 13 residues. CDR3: CSVEGTGTDTQYF. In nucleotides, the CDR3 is TGCAGCGTTGAGGGCACGGGCACAGATACGCAGTATTTT.

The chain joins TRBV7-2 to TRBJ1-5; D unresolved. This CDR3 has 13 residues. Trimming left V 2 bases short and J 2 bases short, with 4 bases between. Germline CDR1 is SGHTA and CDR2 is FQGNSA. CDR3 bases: TGTGCCAGCAGCTTACAGGGCAATCAGCCCCAGCATTTT. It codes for CASSLQGNQPQHF. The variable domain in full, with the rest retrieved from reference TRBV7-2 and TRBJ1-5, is GAGVSQSPSNKVTEKGKDVELRCDPISGHTALYWYRQSLGQGLEFLIYFQGNSAPDKSGLPSDRFSAERTGGSVSTLTIQRTQQEDSAVYLCASSLQGNQPQHFGDGTRLSIL.

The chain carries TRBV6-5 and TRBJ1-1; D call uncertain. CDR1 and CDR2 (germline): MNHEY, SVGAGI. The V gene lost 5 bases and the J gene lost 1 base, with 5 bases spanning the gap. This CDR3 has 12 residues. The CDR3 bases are TGTGCCAGCAGTGACCCGAACACTGAAGCTTTCTTT. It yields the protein CASSDPNTEAFF.

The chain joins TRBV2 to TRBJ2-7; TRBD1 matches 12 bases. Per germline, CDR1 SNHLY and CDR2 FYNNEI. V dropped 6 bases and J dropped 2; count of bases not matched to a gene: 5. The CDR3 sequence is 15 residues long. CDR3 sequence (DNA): TGTGCCAGCAGGCCCGGGACAGGGGGCGCCTACGAGCAGTACTTC. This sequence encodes CASRPGTGGAYEQYF.

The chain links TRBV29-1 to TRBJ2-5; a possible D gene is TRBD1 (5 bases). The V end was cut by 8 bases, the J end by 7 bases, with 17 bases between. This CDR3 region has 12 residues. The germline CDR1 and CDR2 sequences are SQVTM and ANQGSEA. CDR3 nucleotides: TGCAGCACCTCAACAGGTCGGGCGACCCAGTACTTC. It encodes CSTSTGRATQYF.

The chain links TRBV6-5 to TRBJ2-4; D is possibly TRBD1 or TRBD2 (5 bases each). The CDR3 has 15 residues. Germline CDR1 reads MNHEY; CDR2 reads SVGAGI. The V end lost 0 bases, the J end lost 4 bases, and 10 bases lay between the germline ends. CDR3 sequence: CASSYSRDGKNIQYF. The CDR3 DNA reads TGTGCCAGCAGTTACTCCAGGGACGGAAAAAACATTCAGTACTTC.

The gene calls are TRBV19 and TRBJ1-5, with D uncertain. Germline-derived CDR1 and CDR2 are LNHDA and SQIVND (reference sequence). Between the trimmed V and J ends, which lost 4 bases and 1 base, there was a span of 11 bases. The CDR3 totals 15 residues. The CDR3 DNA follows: TGTGCCAGTAGTAGTTGGAGGGTGAGCAATCAGCCCCAGCATTTT. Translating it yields CASSSWRVSNQPQHF. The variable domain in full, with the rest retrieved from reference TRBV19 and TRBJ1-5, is DGGITQSPKYLFRKEGQNVTLSCEQNLNHDAMYWYRQDPGQGLRLIYYSQIVNDFQKGDIAEGYSVSREKKESFPLTVTSAQKNPTAFYLCASSSWRVSNQPQHFGDGTRLSIL.

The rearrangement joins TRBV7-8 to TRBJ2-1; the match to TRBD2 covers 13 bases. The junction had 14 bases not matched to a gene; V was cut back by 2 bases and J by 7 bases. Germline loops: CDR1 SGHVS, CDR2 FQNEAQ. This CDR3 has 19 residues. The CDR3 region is CASSLWGGRTSGSPNEQFF. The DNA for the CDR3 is TGTGCCAGCAGCTTATGGGGGGGAAGGACTAGCGGGAGCCCAAATGAGCAGTTCTTC.